This T cell receptor beta chain is from a study of blood T cell repertoires in COVID-19. Overall study context: From the United States, Italy and Spain came samples of acute and convalescent COVID-19. Sample material is recorded as cDNA or gDNA derived from T cells, B-cell-depleted T cells, or PBMCs.

Produced via immunoSEQ multiplex PCR; TCRdb's table is partial and in-frame only. The sample lists about 490,000 clones, 80% to 90% occurring once. This CDR3 has 15 amino acids. V was pared by 0 bases and J by 10 bases, with 7 bases of the junction left unmatched. The germline CDR1 and CDR2 sequences are LGHDT and YNNKEL (reference sequence). This clonotype was sampled from a human donor in a cohort sampled during active COVID-19. The genes are TRBV3-1 (or the pseudogene TRBV3-2) and TRBJ2-1; TRBD2 matches at 9 bases. Sequencing was carried out using peripheral blood. CDR3 bases: TGTGCCAGCAGCCAAGATTCCTCGAGCGGGAGGGAGCAGTTCTTC. Protein sequence: CASSQDSSSGREQFF.